Listed below are T cell receptor beta chains from one sample, sequenced in a study of cytomegalovirus exposure and HLA in healthy donors. Generated by immunoSEQ multiplex PCR, the TCRdb table keeps only in-frame clones and is missing some. The sample has roughly 110,000 clones, 81% seen once; the top ten hold around 2.1%. The specimen sequenced was PBMCs. These TCRs come from a man aged 25-45 years in good health and CMV-seronegative. Each CDR3 is given with its conserved first and last residue. Each record gives: V gene, J gene, clone size, D gene, CDR3 DNA, CDR3 protein. The D gene is left open where the match is weak. Only some rows state a clone size, as once, few, many or a class for expanded clones.

>TRBV13|TRBJ2-7|-|-
TGTGCCAGCAGCTTAACGAGGACAGCCTACGAGCAGTACTTC
CASSLTRTAYEQYF
>TRBV4-1|TRBJ2-7|-|TRBD1
TGCGCCAGCAGCCTTGGACAGGGAACCTACGAGCAGTACTTC
CASSLGQGTYEQYF
>TRBV5-1|TRBJ1-4|-|-
TGCGCCAGCAGCTCCTCAGGGAGGCATGAAAAACTGTTTTTT
CASSSSGRHEKLFF
>TRBV9|TRBJ2-7|-|-
TGTGCCAGCAGCTCGCACACCAGCGGAGGGTACGAGCAGTACTTC
CASSSHTSGGYEQYF
>TRBV15|TRBJ1-4|-|TRBD1
TGTGCCACCAGCAGAGCTGCTGGCAGGGGGAGTGAAAAACTGTTTTTT
CATSRAAGRGSEKLFF
>TRBV10-1|TRBJ2-2|-|TRBD2
TGCGCCAGCTCTAGCGGAGGGCGCACCGGGGAGCTGTTTTTT
CASSSGGRTGELFF
>TRBV4-1|TRBJ1-3|-|TRBD1
TGCGCCAGCAGCCAGATGCCCCGGGACAGACGAAACACCATATATTTT
CASSQMPRDRRNTIYF
>TRBV7-3|TRBJ1-1|-|-
TGTGCCAGCAGCTTAAGTCCAGGAACGAACACTGAAGCTTTCTTT
CASSLSPGTNTEAFF
>TRBV19|TRBJ1-1|once|-
TGTGCCAGTAGTACCTACAGCGGTGGGAACACTGAAGCTTTCTTT
CASSTYSGGNTEAFF
>TRBV6-5|TRBJ1-1|-|TRBD1
TGTGCCAGCAGTTGGCGACAGGGCGTGAACACTGAAGCTTTCTTT
CASSWRQGVNTEAFF
>TRBV19|TRBJ1-1|many|-
TGTGCCAGTAGTTCGACAATGAACACTGAAGCTTTCTTT
CASSSTMNTEAFF
>TRBV30|TRBJ2-1|-|TRBD2
TGTGGGTCAAGCGGGAAGTACAATGAGCAGTTCTTC
CGSSGKYNEQFF
>TRBV5-1|TRBJ2-1|-|TRBD2
TGCGCCAGCAGCCCCGGGCGTGGCGGGGGGGCCTACAATGAGCAGTTCTTC
CASSPGRGGGAYNEQFF
>TRBV27|TRBJ2-7|-|TRBD2
TGTGCCAGCAGCCAATATAGCGGGACCAGCTACGAGCAGTACTTC
CASSQYSGTSYEQYF
>TRBV5-5|TRBJ2-7|-|TRBD1
TGTGCCAGCAGCTCCGCCTTTACAGGGGGCTTCTACGAGCAGTACTTC
CASSSAFTGGFYEQYF
>TRBV7-8|TRBJ1-2|-|-
TGTGCCAGCAGCTTAGCCATACAGGATGGCTACACCTTC
CASSLAIQDGYTF
>TRBV7-2|TRBJ2-7|once|TRBD2
TGTGCCAGCAGCTTTAGGGGAGCGGGGTCCTACGAGCAGTACTTC
CASSFRGAGSYEQYF
>TRBV28|TRBJ2-7|-|-
TGTGCCAGCAGTTCAGGCTACGAGCAGTACTTC
CASSSGYEQYF
>TRBV30|TRBJ1-1|-|TRBD1
TGTGCCTGGAGTCCATCCCGGACAGGGACGAACACTGAAGCTTTCTTT
CAWSPSRTGTNTEAFF
>TRBV29-1|TRBJ2-7|-|TRBD2
TGCAGCATTAGGGCGGGGGGCAACGAGCAGTACTTC
CSIRAGGNEQYF
>TRBV5-1|TRBJ2-7|-|-
TGCGCCAGCAGCTTGGTCGCGGGTGAGTCCTACGAGCAGTACTTC
CASSLVAGESYEQYF
>TRBV6-5|TRBJ1-3|-|TRBD1
TGTGCCAGCATCTCCAGGGGGTCCTCTGGAAACACCATATATTTT
CASISRGSSGNTIYF
>TRBV5-1|TRBJ1-2|-|TRBD1
TGCGCCAGCAGCTTGGAACAGGGGTTCTATGGCTACACCTTC
CASSLEQGFYGYTF
>TRBV7-2|TRBJ2-7|-|TRBD2
TGTGCCAGCAGCTCTAGCGGGAGAATGGGAAACGAGCAGTACTTC
CASSSSGRMGNEQYF
>TRBV2|TRBJ2-5|-|-
TGTGCCAGCAGGGAGGGGCTAGTCGGACAGACCCAGTACTTC
CASREGLVGQTQYF
>TRBV6-6|TRBJ1-1|-|-
TGTGCCAGCAGGGAGGCAGGCGGGGTGGACACTGAAGCTTTCTTT
CASREAGGVDTEAFF
>TRBV19|TRBJ2-7|-|-
TGTGTCAGTAGTTCCAGACAGGTCCCCTACGAGCAGTACTTC
CVSSSRQVPYEQYF
>TRBV10-1|TRBJ2-2|-|-
TGCGCCAGCAGTCTTCAGGCCGGGGAGCTGTTTTTT
CASSLQAGELFF